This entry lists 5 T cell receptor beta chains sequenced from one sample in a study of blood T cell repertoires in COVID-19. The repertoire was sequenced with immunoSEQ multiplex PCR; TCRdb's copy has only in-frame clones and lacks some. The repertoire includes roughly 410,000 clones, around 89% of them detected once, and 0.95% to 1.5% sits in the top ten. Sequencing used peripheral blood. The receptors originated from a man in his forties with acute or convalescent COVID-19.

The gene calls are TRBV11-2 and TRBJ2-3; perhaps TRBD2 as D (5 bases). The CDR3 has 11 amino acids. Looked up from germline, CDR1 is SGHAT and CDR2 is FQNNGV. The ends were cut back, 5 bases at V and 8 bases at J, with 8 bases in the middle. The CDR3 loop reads CASSLGVTQYF. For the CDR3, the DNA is TGTGCCAGCAGCCTCGGGGTTACGCAGTATTTT.

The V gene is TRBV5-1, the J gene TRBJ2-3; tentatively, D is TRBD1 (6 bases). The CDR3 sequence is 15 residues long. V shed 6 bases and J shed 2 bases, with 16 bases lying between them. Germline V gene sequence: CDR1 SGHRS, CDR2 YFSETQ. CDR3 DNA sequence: TGCGCCAGCACCTGGGGCCAGGGGAACACAGATACGCAGTATTTT. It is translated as CASTWGQGNTDTQYF. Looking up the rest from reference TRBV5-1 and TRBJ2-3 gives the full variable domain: KAGVTQTPRYLIKTRGQQVTLSCSPISGHRSVSWYQQTPGQGLQFLFEYFSETQRNKGNFPGRFSGRQFSNSRSEMNVSTLELGDSALYLCASTWGQGNTDTQYFGPGTRLTVL.

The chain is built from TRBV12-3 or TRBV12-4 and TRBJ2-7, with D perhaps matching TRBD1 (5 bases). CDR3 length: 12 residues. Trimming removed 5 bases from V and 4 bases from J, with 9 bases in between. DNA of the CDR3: TGTGCCAGCAGTCGGACATTTTACGAGCAGTACTTC. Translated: CASSRTFYEQYF.

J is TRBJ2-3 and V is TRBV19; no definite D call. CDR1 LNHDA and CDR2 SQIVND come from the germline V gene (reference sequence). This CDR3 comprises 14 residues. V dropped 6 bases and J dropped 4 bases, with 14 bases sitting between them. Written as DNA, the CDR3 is TGTGCCAGTAGCACCCAGTTCTCTGCAGATACGCAGTATTTT. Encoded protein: CASSTQFSADTQYF.

CDR3 bases: TGTGCCAGCAGCTTTTCGGGGGGCGATGAAGCTTTCTTT. Translation: CASSFSGGDEAFF. The V gene is TRBV5-4, the J gene TRBJ1-1, with D tentatively TRBD1 (6 bases). Trimming stripped 2 bases from V and 7 bases from J, with 12 bases between. The CDR3 has 13 residues. The germline V gene encodes CDR1 SGHNT and CDR2 YYREEE (reference sequence).